This TCR beta chain stems from a study of TIL therapy for anti-PD-1-resistant metastatic lung cancer. General study points: Patients were highly selected, enriched for treatment-naive, never-smoker and oncogene-addicted cases.

Comment on this clone: Antigen specificity is unknown.

The immunoSEQ assay was v3. TCRdb's table, derived via immunoSEQ multiplex PCR, lists solely in-frame clones and lacks some. Here the sample spans 20,000 to 25,000 clones, 70% to 85% being singletons. As to time point: pre-treatment sample, taken before nivolumab and TIL therapy. V dropped 6 bases and J dropped 9 bases, with 9 bases sitting between them. The CDR3 is 11 residues long. This TCR was sampled from a person aged 25 to 79 with non-small cell lung cancer. This chain uses TRBV12-3 or TRBV12-4 with TRBJ2-1; D gene unclear. The material was blood, obtained at baseline. CDR3 sequence: CASSRLREQFF. CDR3 DNA sequence: TGTGCCAGCAGCCGATTACGTGAGCAGTTCTTC.